Below, 14 T cell receptor beta chains from the same sample are listed, as sequenced in a study of blood T cell repertoires in COVID-19. The protocol was immunoSEQ multiplex PCR, while the TCRdb copy is restricted to in-frame clones and leaves out a portion. The sample lists 200,000 to 250,000 clones, about four fifths occurring once. Sequenced: PBMCs or T cells enriched from blood (not recorded which). The receptors come from a woman aged 40 to 55 with acute COVID-19.

The chain joins TRBV3-1 (or the pseudogene TRBV3-2) to TRBJ1-2; possible D gene TRBD1, 6 bases. Germline V gene lookup returns CDR1 LGHDT and CDR2 YNNKEL (reference sequence). CDR3 length equals 15 residues. V was clipped by 4 bases and J by 3 bases, with 15 bases between them. CDR3 DNA: TGTGCCAGCAGCCCCCAGACAGGACGATACTATGGCTACACCTTC. As protein: CASSPQTGRYYGYTF.

This clone was seen only a few times. The chain combines TRBV12-3 or TRBV12-4 with TRBJ2-2; a weak D match, TRBD2 (5 bases). Trimming took 3 bases from V and 3 from J, leaving 5 bases between them. The CDR3 runs 13 residues. CDR3 residues: CASSFGDTGELFF. The CDR3 bases are TGTGCCAGCAGTTTCGGGGACACCGGGGAGCTGTTTTTT.

This chain links TRBV9 with TRBJ1-1; D is perhaps TRBD1 (5 bases). Germline V lookup: CDR1 SGDLS, CDR2 YYNGEE. V gave up 3 bases and J gave up 1 base, with 7 bases separating them. The CDR3 contains 13 residues. The CDR3: CASSGQRNTEAFF. The CDR3 DNA sequence: TGTGCCAGCAGCGGACAGAGGAACACTGAAGCTTTCTTT.

The chain employs TRBV7-2 and TRBJ1-1, with D hard to call. In germline, CDR1 is SGHTA, CDR2 FQGNSA. The V and J ends lost 3 bases and 1 base respectively, with 6 bases between them. CDR3 length: 13 amino acids. The CDR3 here is CASSLATNTEAFF. In DNA form, the CDR3 reads TGTGCCAGCAGCTTGGCAACGAACACTGAAGCTTTCTTT.

This chain links TRBV30 with TRBJ1-3; D unclear. The germline V gene has CDR1 GTSNPN and CDR2 SVGIG (reference sequence). This CDR3 spans 14 amino acids. V was shortened by 0 bases and J by 4 bases, with 10 bases between the two germline ends. DNA of the CDR3: TGTGCCTGGAGTGTGTCCGGGGTGGGAAACACCATATATTTT. This gives the protein CAWSVSGVGNTIYF.

V and J are TRBV19 and TRBJ1-2; the D gene is possibly TRBD1 (5 bases). Trimming stripped 3 bases from V and 7 bases from J, with 9 bases between. From germline, CDR1 is LNHDA and CDR2 SQIVND (reference sequence). The CDR3 has 12 amino acids. Here the CDR3 DNA reads TGTGCCAGTAGTATGGGCAGGGTTGGCTACACCTTC. It encodes CASSMGRVGYTF. Full variable domain (outside the CDR3, taken from reference TRBV19 and TRBJ1-2): DGGITQSPKYLFRKEGQNVTLSCEQNLNHDAMYWYRQDPGQGLRLIYYSQIVNDFQKGDIAEGYSVSREKKESFPLTVTSAQKNPTAFYLCASSMGRVGYTFGSGTRLTVV.

The chain recombines TRBV9 with TRBJ2-3; maybe TRBD2 (6 bases). Trimming left V 3 bases short and J 0 bases short, with 17 bases between. Germline assignment: CDR1 SGDLS and CDR2 YYNGEE. This CDR3 contains 17 residues. CDR3 DNA sequence: TGTGCCAGCAGCGGGGACTCATTTAAGATTAGCACAGATACGCAGTATTTT. Protein sequence: CASSGDSFKISTDTQYF.

The chain carries TRBV30 and TRBJ1-2; 7 bases map to TRBD1. Unmatched junction bases numbered 1, after V lost 4 bases and J lost 2 bases. Germline loops: CDR1 GTSNPN, CDR2 SVGIG (reference sequence). The CDR3 covers 12 residues. The CDR3 DNA reads TGTGCCTGGACCAGGGGGAACTATGGCTACACCTTC. This translates into CAWTRGNYGYTF.

The CDR3 nucleotides are TGTGCCAGCAGCCATCGTGGCAGGGGTAGCTCTGGGGCCAACGTCCTGACTTTC. Protein product: CASSHRGRGSSGANVLTF. The chain employs TRBV3-1 (or the pseudogene TRBV3-2) and TRBJ2-6; D is possibly TRBD1 (6 bases). Per germline, CDR1 LGHDT and CDR2 YNNKEL (reference sequence). With 3 bases removed from V and 0 bases from J, the gap between germline ends came to 15 bases. The CDR3 consists of 18 residues.

This clone is a singleton in its sample. The chain joins TRBV11-2 to TRBJ2-1, with D possibly TRBD1 on 6 matching bases. The germline V gene encodes CDR1 SGHAT and CDR2 FQNNGV. The germline V and J ends were trimmed by 4 bases and 10 bases, with 20 bases remaining between them. The CDR3 length is 15 residues. CDR3 nucleotide sequence: TGTGCCAGCAGCTCCGGGACAAATTCCCGGTGGGAGCAGTTCTTC. Protein sequence: CASSSGTNSRWEQFF. Complete variable domain (other parts from reference TRBV11-2 and TRBJ2-1): EAGVAQSPRYKIIEKRQSVAFWCNPISGHATLYWYQQILGQGPKLLIQFQNNGVVDDSQLPKDRFSAERLKGVDSTLKIQPAKLEDSAVYLCASSSGTNSRWEQFFGPGTRLTVL.

The chain is built from TRBV29-1 and TRBJ1-1; 9 nucleotides align to TRBD1. Germline lookup yields CDR1 SQVTM and CDR2 ANQGSEA. This CDR3 contains 14 residues. J was trimmed by 2 bases and V by 4 bases; bases with no gene match: 5. The CDR3 DNA sequence: TGCAGCGTTGGGAGACAGGGGGTAAACACTGAAGCTTTCTTT. Translating gives CSVGRQGVNTEAFF. The complete variable domain, with remaining parts taken from reference TRBV29-1 and TRBJ1-1, reads SAVISQKPSRDICQRGTSLTIQCQVDSQVTMMFWYRQQPGQSLTLIATANQGSEATYESGFVIDKFPISRPNLTFSTLTVSNMSPEDSSIYLCSVGRQGVNTEAFFGQGTRLTVV.

V gene TRBV7-9 combines with J gene TRBJ2-2, with a weak D call TRBD1 (6 bases). CDR3 length: 15 residues. Germline CDR1 and CDR2: SEHNR and FQNEAQ (reference sequence). Trimming stripped 5 bases from V and 0 bases from J, with 10 bases between. The CDR3 is CASSVGHANTGELFF. The CDR3 region has the DNA TGTGCCAGCAGCGTGGGACACGCGAACACCGGGGAGCTGTTTTTT.

Here the CDR3 DNA reads TGTGCCAGCAGGTACACAGGGTGGGCGGACTACGAGCAGTACTTC. Translation: CASRYTGWADYEQYF. The chain is built from TRBV27 and TRBJ2-7; TRBD1 might be the D (6 bases). The V gene lost 6 bases and the J gene lost 3 bases, with 18 bases spanning the gap. Germline CDR1 reads MNHEY; CDR2 reads SMNVEV (reference sequence). The CDR3 is 15 amino acids.

The chain carries TRBV6-4 and TRBJ2-3; 14 nucleotides match TRBD2. The CDR3 sequence is 17 residues long. CDR1 is MRHNA, CDR2 SNTAGT, per germline. V shed 2 bases, J shed 6 bases, and the junction held 7 bases outside the gene matches. The chain's CDR3 is CASSDTGTSGSADTQYF. The CDR3 nucleotides are TGTGCCAGCAGTGACACCGGGACTAGCGGGAGCGCGGATACGCAGTATTTT.